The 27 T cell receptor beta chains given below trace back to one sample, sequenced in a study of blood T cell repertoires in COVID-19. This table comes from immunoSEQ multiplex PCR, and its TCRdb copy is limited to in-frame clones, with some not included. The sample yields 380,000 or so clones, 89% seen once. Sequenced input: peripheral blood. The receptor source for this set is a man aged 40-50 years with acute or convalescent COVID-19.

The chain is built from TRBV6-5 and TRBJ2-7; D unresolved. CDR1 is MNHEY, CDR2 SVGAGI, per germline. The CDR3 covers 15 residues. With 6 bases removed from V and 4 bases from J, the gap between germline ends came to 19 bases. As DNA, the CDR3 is TGTGCCAGCAGGGCCTACAGTTCCTCTCAGTACGAGCAGTACTTC. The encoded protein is CASRAYSSSQYEQYF.

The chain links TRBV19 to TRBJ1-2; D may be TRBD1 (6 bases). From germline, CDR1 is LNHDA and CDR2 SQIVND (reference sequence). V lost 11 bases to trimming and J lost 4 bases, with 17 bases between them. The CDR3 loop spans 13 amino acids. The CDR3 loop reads CASEAGAGYGYTF. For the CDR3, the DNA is TGTGCCTCAGAAGCAGGGGCCGGCTATGGCTACACCTTC. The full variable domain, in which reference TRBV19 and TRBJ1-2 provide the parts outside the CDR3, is DGGITQSPKYLFRKEGQNVTLSCEQNLNHDAMYWYRQDPGQGLRLIYYSQIVNDFQKGDIAEGYSVSREKKESFPLTVTSAQKNPTAFYLCASEAGAGYGYTFGSGTRLTVV.

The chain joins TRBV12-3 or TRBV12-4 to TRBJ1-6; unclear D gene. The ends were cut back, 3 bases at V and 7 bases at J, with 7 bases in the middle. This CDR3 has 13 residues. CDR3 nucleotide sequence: TGTGCCAGCAGTTTGTACGGGAATTCACCCCTCCACTTT. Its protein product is CASSLYGNSPLHF.

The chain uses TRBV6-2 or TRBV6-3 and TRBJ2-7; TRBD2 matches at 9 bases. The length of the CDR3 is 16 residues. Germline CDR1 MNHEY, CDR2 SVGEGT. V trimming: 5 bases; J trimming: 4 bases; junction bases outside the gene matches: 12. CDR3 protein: CASSHYLAGDAYEQYF. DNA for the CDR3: TGTGCCAGCAGTCATTACTTAGCGGGGGACGCGTACGAGCAGTACTTC.

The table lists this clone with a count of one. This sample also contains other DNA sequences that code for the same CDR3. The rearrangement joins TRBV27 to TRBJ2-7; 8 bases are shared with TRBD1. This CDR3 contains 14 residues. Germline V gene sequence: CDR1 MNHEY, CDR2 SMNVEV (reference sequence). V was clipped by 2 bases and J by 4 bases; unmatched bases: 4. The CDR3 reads CASSLGQGRYEQYF. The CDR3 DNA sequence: TGTGCCAGCAGTTTAGGACAGGGAAGGTACGAGCAGTACTTC.

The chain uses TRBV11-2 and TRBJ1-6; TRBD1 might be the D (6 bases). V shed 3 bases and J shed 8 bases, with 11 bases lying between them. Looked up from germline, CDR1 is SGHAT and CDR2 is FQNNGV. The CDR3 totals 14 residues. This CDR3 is CASSLPYRDSPLHF. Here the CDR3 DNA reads TGTGCCAGCAGCTTGCCGTACAGGGATTCACCCCTCCACTTT.

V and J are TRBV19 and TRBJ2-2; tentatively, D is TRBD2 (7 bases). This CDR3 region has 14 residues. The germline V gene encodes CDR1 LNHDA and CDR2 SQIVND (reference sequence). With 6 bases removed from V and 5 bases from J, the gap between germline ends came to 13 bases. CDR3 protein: CASRKGGGTGELFF. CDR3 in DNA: TGTGCCAGTAGGAAGGGAGGGGGGACCGGGGAGCTGTTTTTT.

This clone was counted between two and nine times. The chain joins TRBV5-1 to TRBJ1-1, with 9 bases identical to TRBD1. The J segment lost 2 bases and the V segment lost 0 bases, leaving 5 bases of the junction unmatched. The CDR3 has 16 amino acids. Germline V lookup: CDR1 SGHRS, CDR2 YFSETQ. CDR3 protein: CASSLGDRVVNTEAFF. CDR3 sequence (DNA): TGCGCCAGCAGCTTGGGGGACAGGGTTGTTAACACTGAAGCTTTCTTT.

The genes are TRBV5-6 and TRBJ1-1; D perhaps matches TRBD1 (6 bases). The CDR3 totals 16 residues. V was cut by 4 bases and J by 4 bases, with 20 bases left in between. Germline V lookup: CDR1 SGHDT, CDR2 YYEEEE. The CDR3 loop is CASSLGYLGAGTEAFF. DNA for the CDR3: TGTGCCAGCAGCCTTGGGTATCTGGGGGCGGGCACTGAAGCTTTCTTT.

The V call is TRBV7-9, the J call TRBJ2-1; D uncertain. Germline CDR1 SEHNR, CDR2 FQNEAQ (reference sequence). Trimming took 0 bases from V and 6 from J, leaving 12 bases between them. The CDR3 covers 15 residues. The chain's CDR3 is CASSLASGYPNEQFF. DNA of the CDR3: TGTGCCAGCAGCTTAGCCTCAGGATATCCCAATGAGCAGTTCTTC.

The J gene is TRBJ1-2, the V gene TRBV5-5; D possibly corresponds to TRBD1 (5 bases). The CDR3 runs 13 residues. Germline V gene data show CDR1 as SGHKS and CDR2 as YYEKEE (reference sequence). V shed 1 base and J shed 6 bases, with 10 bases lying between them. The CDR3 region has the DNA TGTGCCAGCAGCTTGACGGGACTGGATGGCTACACCTTC. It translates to CASSLTGLDGYTF.

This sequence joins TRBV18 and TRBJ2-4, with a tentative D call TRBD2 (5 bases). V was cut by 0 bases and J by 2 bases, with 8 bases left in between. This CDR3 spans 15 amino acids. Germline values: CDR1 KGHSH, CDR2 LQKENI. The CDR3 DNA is TGTGCCAGCTCACCACCTGGAGGAACCAAAAACATTCAGTACTTC. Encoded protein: CASSPPGGTKNIQYF.

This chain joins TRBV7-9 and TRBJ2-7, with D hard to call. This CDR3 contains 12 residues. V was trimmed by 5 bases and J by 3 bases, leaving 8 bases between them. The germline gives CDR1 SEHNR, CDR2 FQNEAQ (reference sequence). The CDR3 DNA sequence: TGTGCCAGCAGCCCGCCTAACTACGAGCAGTACTTC. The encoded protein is CASSPPNYEQYF.

The CDR3 loop reads CASSLGQGASNYGYTF. Written as DNA, the CDR3 is TGTGCCAGCAGCTTAGGCCAGGGGGCTTCTAACTATGGCTACACCTTC. V usage is TRBV7-9 and J usage is TRBJ1-2, with 8 positions matching TRBD1. Germline assignment: CDR1 SEHNR and CDR2 FQNEAQ (reference sequence). The CDR3 loop spans 16 amino acids. V shed 1 base, J shed 0 bases, and the junction held 4 bases outside the gene matches.

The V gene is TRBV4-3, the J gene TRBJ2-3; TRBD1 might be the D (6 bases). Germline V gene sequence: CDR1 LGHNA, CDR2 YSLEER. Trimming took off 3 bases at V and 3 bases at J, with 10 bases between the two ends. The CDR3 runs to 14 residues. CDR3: CASSQRTGTDTQYF. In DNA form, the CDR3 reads TGCGCCAGCAGCCAGCGTACAGGGACAGATACGCAGTATTTT.

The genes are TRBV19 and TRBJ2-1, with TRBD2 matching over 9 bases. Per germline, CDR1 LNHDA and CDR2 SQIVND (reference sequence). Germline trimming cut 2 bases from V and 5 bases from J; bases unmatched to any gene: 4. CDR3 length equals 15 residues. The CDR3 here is CASSINSGSHNEQFF. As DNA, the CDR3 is TGTGCCAGTAGTATAAATAGCGGGAGCCACAATGAGCAGTTCTTC.

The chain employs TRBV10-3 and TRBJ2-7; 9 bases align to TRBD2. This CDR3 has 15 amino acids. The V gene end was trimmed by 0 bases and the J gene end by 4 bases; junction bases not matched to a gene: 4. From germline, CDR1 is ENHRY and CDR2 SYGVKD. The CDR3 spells CAISESPSGGYEQYF. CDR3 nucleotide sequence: TGTGCCATCAGTGAGTCACCCAGCGGGGGGTACGAGCAGTACTTC.

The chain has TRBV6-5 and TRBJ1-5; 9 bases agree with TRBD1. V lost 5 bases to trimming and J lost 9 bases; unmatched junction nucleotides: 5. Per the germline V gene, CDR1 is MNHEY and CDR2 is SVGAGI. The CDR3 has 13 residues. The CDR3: CASSPGTGLPQHF. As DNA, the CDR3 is TGTGCCAGCAGTCCCGGGACAGGGCTGCCCCAGCATTTT.

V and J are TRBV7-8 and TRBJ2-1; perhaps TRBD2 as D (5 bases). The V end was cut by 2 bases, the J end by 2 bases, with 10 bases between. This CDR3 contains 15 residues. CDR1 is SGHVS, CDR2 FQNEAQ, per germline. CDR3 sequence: CASSLKRITYNEQFF. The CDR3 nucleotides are TGTGCCAGCAGCTTAAAGCGGATAACCTACAATGAGCAGTTCTTC.

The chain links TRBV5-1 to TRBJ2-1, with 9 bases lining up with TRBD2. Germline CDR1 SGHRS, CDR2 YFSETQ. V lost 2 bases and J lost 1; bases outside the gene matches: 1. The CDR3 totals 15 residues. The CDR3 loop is CASSFLAGSYNEQFF. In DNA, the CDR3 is TGCGCCAGCAGCTTCCTAGCGGGGTCCTACAATGAGCAGTTCTTC.

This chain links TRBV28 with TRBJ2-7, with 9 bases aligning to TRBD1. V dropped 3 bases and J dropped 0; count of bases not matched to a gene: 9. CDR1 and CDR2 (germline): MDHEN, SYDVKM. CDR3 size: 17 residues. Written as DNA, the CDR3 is TGTGCCAGCAGTTTGCTCCCGGGACAGGGATACTCCTACGAGCAGTACTTC. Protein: CASSLLPGQGYSYEQYF.

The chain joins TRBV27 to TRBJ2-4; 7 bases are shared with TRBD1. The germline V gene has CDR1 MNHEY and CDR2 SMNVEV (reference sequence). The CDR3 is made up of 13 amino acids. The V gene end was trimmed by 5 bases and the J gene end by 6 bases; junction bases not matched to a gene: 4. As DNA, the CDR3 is TGTGCCAGCAGTCCCCGGGACAGAAACATTCAGTACTTC. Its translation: CASSPRDRNIQYF.

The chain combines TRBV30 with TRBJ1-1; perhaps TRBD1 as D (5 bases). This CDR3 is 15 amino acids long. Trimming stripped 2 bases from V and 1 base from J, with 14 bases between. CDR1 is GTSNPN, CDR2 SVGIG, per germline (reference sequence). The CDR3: CAWSLAGLGNTEAFF. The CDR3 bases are TGTGCCTGGAGTCTGGCAGGGCTTGGGAACACTGAAGCTTTCTTT.

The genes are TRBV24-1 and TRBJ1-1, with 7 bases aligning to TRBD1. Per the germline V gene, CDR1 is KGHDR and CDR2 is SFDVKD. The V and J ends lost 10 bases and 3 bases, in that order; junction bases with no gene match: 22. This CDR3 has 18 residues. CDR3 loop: CATESTGTETTPDTEAFF. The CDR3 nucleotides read TGTGCCACAGAATCAACCGGGACAGAAACTACTCCCGACACTGAAGCTTTCTTT.

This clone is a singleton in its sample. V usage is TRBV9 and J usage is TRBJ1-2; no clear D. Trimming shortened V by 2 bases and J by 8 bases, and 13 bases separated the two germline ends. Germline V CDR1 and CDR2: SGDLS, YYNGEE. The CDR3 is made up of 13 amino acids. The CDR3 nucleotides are TGTGCCAGCAGCGTGGACGGGGATGGGGGCTACACCTTC. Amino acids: CASSVDGDGGYTF.

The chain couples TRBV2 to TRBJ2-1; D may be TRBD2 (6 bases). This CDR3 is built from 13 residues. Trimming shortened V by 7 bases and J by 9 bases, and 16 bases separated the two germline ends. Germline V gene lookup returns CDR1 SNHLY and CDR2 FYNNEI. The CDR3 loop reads CASMYNEGLEQFF. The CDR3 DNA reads TGTGCCAGCATGTATAACGAGGGACTTGAGCAGTTCTTC.

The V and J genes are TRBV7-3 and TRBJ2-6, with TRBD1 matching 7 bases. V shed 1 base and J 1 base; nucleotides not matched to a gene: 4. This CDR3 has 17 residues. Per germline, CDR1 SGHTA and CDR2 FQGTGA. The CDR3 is CASSLNNRGSGANVLTF. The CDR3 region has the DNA TGTGCCAGCAGCTTAAATAACAGGGGATCTGGGGCCAACGTCCTGACTTTC.